This TCR beta chain is drawn from a study of blood T cell repertoires in COVID-19. The CDR3 length is 16 residues. CDR1 and CDR2 (germline): SGHRS, YFSETQ. Germline trimming cut 4 bases from V and 4 bases from J; bases unmatched to any gene: 12. Per the original methods: Amplification of reference gene primers was used by the study to estimate nucleated cell counts. The protocol was immunoSEQ multiplex PCR, while the TCRdb copy is restricted to in-frame clones and leaves out a portion. V and J calls and clone size are copied from that table; D and trimming were computed from the DNA. The sample yields roughly 250,000 clones, about 85% seen once.

Input material: peripheral blood. The clonotype originates from a human donor with COVID-19, enrolled during active disease. The donor label of this sample is uncertain. The rearrangement joins TRBV5-1 to TRBJ2-7; 9 bases are shared with TRBD2. The CDR3 loop is CASSPETPSGIYEQYF. The CDR3, as DNA: TGCGCCAGCAGCCCGGAAACTCCTAGCGGGATTTACGAGCAGTACTTC.